The clone carrying this TCR beta chain was recorded many times. Its cognate antigen is unknown. Time point in this sample: sample taken at primary tumor resection. The input material, whole RNA from tumor, nontumor lung or frozen PBMC, was sequenced unsorted. Donors were roughly 70 untreated early-stage non-small cell lung cancer patients. This sample stems from a study of spatial heterogeneity in lung cancer. As for the study in general: Alpha-chain sequences were consistently detected in smaller numbers than beta-chain sequences. Study-wide results and caveats: The study found ubiquitous expanded tumor TCRs in blood more at resection than follow-up.

TCR cDNA molecules each carried a unique molecular identifier. TCRdb passed the 5' RACE reads through MiXCR, listing each CDR3 protein once. The data show roughly 100,000 distinct CDR3 sequences, roughly 8.7% seen once. CDR1 and CDR2 (germline): SGHNT, YENEEA. The junction had 0 bases not matched to a gene; V was cut back by 5 bases and J by 1 base. The CDR3 runs to 14 residues. Sequences were derived from PBMCs, sampled at surgery. The sequence was obtained from a male donor with early-stage non-small cell lung cancer. The V call is TRBV11-3, the J call TRBJ2-2; 8 positions match TRBD1. CDR3 in amino acids: CASSGQGNTGELFF. CDR3 bases: TGTGCCAGCAGCGGACAGGGGAACACCGGGGAGCTGTTTTTT. Using reference TRBV11-3 and TRBJ2-2 for the parts outside the CDR3, the full variable domain is EAGVVQSPRYKIIEKKQPVAFWCNPISGHNTLYWYLQNLGQGPELLIRYENEEAVDDSQLPKDRFSAERLKGVDSTLKIQPAELGDSAVYLCASSGQGNTGELFFGEGSRLTVL.